The sequence of this T cell receptor beta chain was determined in a study of blood T cell repertoires in COVID-19. Study as a whole: Sample material is recorded as cDNA or gDNA derived from T cells, B-cell-depleted T cells, or PBMCs.

Measured with immunoSEQ multiplex PCR; TCRdb has only the in-frame clones, and not every one. This table has fewer than 300,000 clones, about 89% appearing once. Followed over time, Seattle patients had been enrolled while infection was active. The clonotype comes from a woman aged 25 to 45 with COVID-19, enrolled during active disease. The sample comprised peripheral blood.

The CDR3 bases are TGTGCCAGCAGCCCGGATCTACAGGCCACAGATACGCAGTATTTT. It codes for CASSPDLQATDTQYF. The chain uses TRBV5-6 and TRBJ2-3, with TRBD1 as a possible D gene (5 bases). The CDR3 totals 15 residues. The germline V and J ends were trimmed by 4 bases and 2 bases, with 14 bases remaining between them. Germline CDR1 and CDR2: SGHDT and YYEEEE.